The 24 T cell receptor beta chains reported below all come from one sample, sequenced in a study of cytomegalovirus exposure and HLA in healthy donors. Amplification used 60 Vbeta primers and 13 Jbeta primers. Assay used: immunoSEQ multiplex PCR; TCRdb lists only in-frame clones, some missing. The data contain around 150,000 clones, 65% to 75% of them singletons. Sequencing used PBMCs. These receptors came from a man aged 55-75 years in good health and CMV-seronegative.

The chain employs TRBV9 and TRBJ2-3, with D tentatively TRBD1 (5 bases). The CDR3 runs to 16 residues. Per the germline V gene, CDR1 is SGDLS and CDR2 is YYNGEE. Trimming left V 0 bases short and J 4 bases short, with 15 bases between. The CDR3 reads CASSVGVGAVADTQYF. The CDR3, as DNA: TGTGCCAGCAGCGTAGGGGTAGGGGCGGTCGCAGATACGCAGTATTTT. Filled out from reference TRBV9 and TRBJ2-3, the complete variable domain reads DSGVTQTPKHLITATGQRVTLRCSPRSGDLSVYWYQQSLDQGLQFLIQYYNGEERAKGNILERFSAQQFPDLHSELNLSSLELGDSALYFCASSVGVGAVADTQYFGPGTRLTVL.

V gene TRBV7-3 combines with J gene TRBJ2-7; possibly TRBD2 for D (6 bases). Germline CDR1 reads SGHTA; CDR2 reads FQGTGA. V lost 2 bases and J 5 bases, leaving 10 bases between the germline ends. CDR3 length equals 13 residues. Here the CDR3 DNA reads TGTGCCAGCAGCTTAGGAGGGTCCAACGAGCAGTACTTC. The encoded protein is CASSLGGSNEQYF.

The J gene is TRBJ1-1, the V gene TRBV30; 8 bases align to TRBD1. Per the germline V gene, CDR1 is GTSNPN and CDR2 is SVGIG (reference sequence). The CDR3 is made up of 14 amino acids. The V segment lost 3 bases and the J segment 1 base; nucleotides outside the gene matches: 4. CDR3 sequence reads: CAWRTGAGNTEAFF. In DNA form, the CDR3 reads TGTGCCTGGAGGACAGGGGCCGGGAACACTGAAGCTTTCTTT.

This clone has more than one count but fewer than ten. This sequence joins TRBV11-2 and TRBJ2-3; D is ambiguous. Per germline, CDR1 SGHAT and CDR2 FQNNGV. Trimming removed 4 bases from V and 5 bases from J, with 4 bases in between. The CDR3 loop spans 11 amino acids. This chain's CDR3 is CASSSLDTQYF. DNA of the CDR3: TGTGCCAGCAGCTCCTTAGATACGCAGTATTTT.

The genes are TRBV19 and TRBJ1-6; 11 bases are shared with TRBD1. Germline V CDR1 and CDR2: LNHDA, SQIVND (reference sequence). After removal of 2 bases from V and 8 bases from J, the junction contained 8 bases not matched to a gene. The CDR3 totals 17 residues. CDR3 loop: CASSISRTGGDYSPLHF. CDR3 sequence (DNA): TGTGCCAGTAGTATATCACGGACAGGGGGCGATTATTCACCCCTCCACTTT.

This chain links TRBV6-6 with TRBJ1-5; D is perhaps TRBD1 (5 bases). The CDR3 length is 16 residues. Trimming cost V 6 bases and J 3 bases, with 18 bases left between them. CDR1 is MNHNY, CDR2 SVGAGI, per germline (reference sequence). For the CDR3, the DNA is TGTGCCAGCAGACCCGGACACCCAAGAAACAATCAGCCCCAGCATTTT. Translation: CASRPGHPRNNQPQHF.

This clone turned up a few times. V gene TRBV19 combines with J gene TRBJ1-2; 8 bases match TRBD1. The CDR3 sequence is 14 residues long. CDR1 is LNHDA and CDR2 is SQIVND in the germline V gene (reference sequence). Trimming took 10 bases from V and 2 from J; bases not matched to a gene: 9. CDR3 region: CATTTTGANYGYTF. The CDR3 DNA is TGTGCCACTACTACGACAGGGGCGAACTATGGCTACACCTTC.

The V call is TRBV30, the J call TRBJ2-2; TRBD1 is a possible D gene (6 bases). The CDR3 spans 16 residues. Trimming took off 2 bases at V and 2 bases at J, with 15 bases between the two ends. Germline assignment: CDR1 GTSNPN and CDR2 SVGIG (reference sequence). CDR3: CAWSIWGRRNTGELFF. In DNA form, the CDR3 reads TGTGCCTGGAGTATATGGGGGCGCAGAAACACCGGGGAGCTGTTTTTT.

The chain couples TRBV29-1 to TRBJ2-5, with D perhaps matching TRBD1 (5 bases). CDR3 size: 14 residues. CDR1 and CDR2 from the germline V gene are SQVTM and ANQGSEA. V was shortened by 0 bases and J by 5 bases, with 13 bases between the two germline ends. The CDR3 DNA is TGCAGCGTTGAAGACTTGGCCCCAGGGGAGACCCAGTACTTC. It specifies CSVEDLAPGETQYF.

The chain joins TRBV19 to TRBJ1-5, with D tentatively TRBD1 (5 bases). The CDR3 contains 17 residues. V lost 6 bases, J lost 3 bases, and 21 bases lay in between. In germline, CDR1 is LNHDA, CDR2 SQIVND (reference sequence). CDR3: CASRIGHGGVVNQPQHF. As DNA, the CDR3 is TGTGCCAGTAGGATCGGACACGGAGGGGTAGTCAATCAGCCCCAGCATTTT.

The genes are TRBV7-3 and TRBJ1-1, with 8 bases aligning to TRBD1. Germline CDR1 and CDR2: SGHTA and FQGTGA. V shed 2 bases and J 4 bases; nucleotides not matched to a gene: 6. The CDR3 is 15 amino acids. The CDR3 is CASSLGAGGGTEAFF. The CDR3 nucleotides are TGTGCCAGCAGCTTAGGGGCAGGGGGCGGCACTGAAGCTTTCTTT.

CDR3 nucleotides: TGTGCCAGCAGCTCCCTTGACAGGGTAGTCCCCTACGAGCAGTACTTC. Protein product: CASSSLDRVVPYEQYF. This chain links TRBV7-3 with TRBJ2-7; TRBD1 agrees at 7 bases. Germline V gene lookup returns CDR1 SGHTA and CDR2 FQGTGA. The CDR3 consists of 16 residues. Trimming removed 4 bases from V and 2 bases from J; junction bases left unmatched: 11.

The DNA for the CDR3 is TGTGCCAGCAGCAGAGGTCGACAGGGTACCGTCGGGGAGCTGTTTTTT. Translating gives CASSRGRQGTVGELFF. This chain connects TRBV21-1 to TRBJ2-2; TRBD1, the table's D call, lacks a check against the DNA. TRBV21-1 is noted as a pseudogene. The CDR3 is made up of 16 amino acids.

The rearrangement uses TRBV4-2 and TRBJ2-5; 12 bases match TRBD2. CDR1 LGHNA and CDR2 YNFKEQ come from the germline V gene. The CDR3 runs to 17 residues. V shed 0 bases, J shed 2 bases, and the junction held 4 bases outside the gene matches. The CDR3 is CASSQDQTSGSQETQYF. Written as DNA, the CDR3 is TGTGCCAGCAGCCAAGACCAGACTAGCGGGAGTCAAGAGACCCAGTACTTC.

The chain uses TRBV30 and TRBJ2-2; 13 bases map to TRBD2. Trimming at V came to 7 bases and at J to 2 bases, leaving 1 base not matched to a gene. Per germline, CDR1 GTSNPN and CDR2 SVGIG (reference sequence). The CDR3 extends over 14 amino acids. The CDR3 DNA reads TGTGCCTCGGGACTAGCGGGAAACACCGGGGAGCTGTTTTTT. It codes for CASGLAGNTGELFF.

The genes are TRBV6-5 and TRBJ2-2, with a possible D match to TRBD1 (6 bases). Germline values: CDR1 MNHEY, CDR2 SVGAGI. The CDR3 extends over 14 amino acids. The ends were cut back, 10 bases at V and 0 bases at J, with 12 bases in the middle. The CDR3 is CATQQGPNTGELFF. CDR3 nucleotide sequence: TGTGCCACACAACAGGGACCGAACACCGGGGAGCTGTTTTTT.

The rearrangement joins TRBV9 to TRBJ2-1; 8 bases line up with TRBD2. V gave up 0 bases and J gave up 9 bases; unmatched junction bases: 8. CDR1 is SGDLS, CDR2 YYNGEE, per germline. The CDR3 covers 15 residues. The CDR3 DNA reads as TGTGCCAGCAGCGTAGAGCCCGGGAGGGGGTTTGAGCAGTTCTTC. Translated, it gives CASSVEPGRGFEQFF.

This chain links TRBV6-4 with TRBJ2-1; 7 nucleotides agree with TRBD1. The V gene's germline CDR1 is MRHNA and CDR2 SNTAGT. The J segment lost 14 bases and the V segment lost 0 bases, leaving 7 bases of the junction unmatched. The CDR3 contains 13 residues. This CDR3 reads CASSDSLGTVKFF. The CDR3 region has the DNA TGTGCCAGCAGTGACTCCCTCGGGACAGTTAAGTTCTTC.

The count of this clone is one. The chain recombines TRBV6-6 with TRBJ1-5, with D perhaps TRBD1 (5 bases). The germline gives CDR1 MNHNY, CDR2 SVGAGI (reference sequence). The length of the CDR3 is 14 residues. Trimming stripped 6 bases from V and 3 bases from J, with 12 bases between. CDR3 DNA sequence: TGTGCCAGCAGCTCCGCAGGGTTCAATCAGCCCCAGCATTTT. Amino acid sequence: CASSSAGFNQPQHF.

The chain combines TRBV19 with TRBJ1-5; tentatively, D is TRBD1 (6 bases). Germline-derived CDR1 and CDR2 are LNHDA and SQIVND (reference sequence). V shed 7 bases and J shed 1 base, with 14 bases lying between them. The CDR3 length is 15 residues. The CDR3 DNA sequence: TGTGCCAGTACTCCAGATGGACAGAGCAATCAGCCCCAGCATTTT. It translates to CASTPDGQSNQPQHF.

The V call is TRBV25-1, the J call TRBJ1-4; D is possibly TRBD1 (6 bases). The CDR3 consists of 14 residues. The germline gives CDR1 MGHDK, CDR2 SYGVNS. The germline V and J ends were trimmed by 5 bases and 5 bases, with 12 bases remaining between them. The CDR3 loop is CASSQDSLNEKLFF. CDR3 nucleotides: TGTGCCAGCAGTCAGGACAGTCTAAATGAAAAACTGTTTTTT.

V is TRBV6-6 and J is TRBJ2-1; 14 nucleotides match TRBD2. Unmatched junction bases numbered 5, after V lost 1 base and J lost 9 bases. The CDR3 has 16 residues. Germline loops: CDR1 MNHNY, CDR2 SVGAGI (reference sequence). The DNA for the CDR3 is TGTGCCAGCAGTTACTTGGGACTAGCGGGAGTTAGTGAGCAGTTCTTC. Encoded protein: CASSYLGLAGVSEQFF.

This rearrangement joins TRBV7-3 to TRBJ2-2, with 9 nucleotides matching TRBD1. Trimming cost V 5 bases and J 6 bases; bases outside gene matches: 4. Germline assignment: CDR1 SGHTA and CDR2 FQGTGA. The length of the CDR3 is 14 residues. The CDR3: CASSPDRGPGELFF. The CDR3 DNA sequence: TGTGCCAGCAGCCCGGACAGGGGACCCGGGGAGCTGTTTTTT.

V is TRBV6-5 and J is TRBJ1-1; TRBD1 is a possible D gene (5 bases). The CDR3 has 14 amino acids. V shed 8 bases and J shed 2 bases, with 15 bases lying between them. Germline CDR1 and CDR2: MNHEY and SVGAGI. CDR3 loop: CASGDGQINTEAFF. As DNA, the CDR3 is TGTGCCAGCGGCGACGGACAAATCAACACTGAAGCTTTCTTT.